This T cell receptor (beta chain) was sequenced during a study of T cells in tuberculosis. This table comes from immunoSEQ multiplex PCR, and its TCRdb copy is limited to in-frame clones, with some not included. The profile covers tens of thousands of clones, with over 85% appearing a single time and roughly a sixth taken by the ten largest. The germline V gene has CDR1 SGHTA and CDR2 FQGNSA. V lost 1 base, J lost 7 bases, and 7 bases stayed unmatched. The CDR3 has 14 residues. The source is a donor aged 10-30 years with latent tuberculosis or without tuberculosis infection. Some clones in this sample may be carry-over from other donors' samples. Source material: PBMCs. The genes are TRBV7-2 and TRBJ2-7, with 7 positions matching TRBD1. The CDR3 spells CASSLGRGLEEQYF. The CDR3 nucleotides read TGTGCCAGCAGCTTAGGTAGGGGGCTAGAAGAGCAGTACTTC. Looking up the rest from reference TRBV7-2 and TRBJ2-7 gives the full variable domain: GAGVSQSPSNKVTEKGKDVELRCDPISGHTALYWYRQSLGQGLEFLIYFQGNSAPDKSGLPSDRFSAERTGGSVSTLTIQRTQQEDSAVYLCASSLGRGLEEQYFGPGTRLTVT.